The 19 T cell receptor beta chains below all came from one sample that was sequenced in a study of vaccination and CD4 T cells after COVID-19. Antigens for these TCRs are unknown. Treatment given: roughly 11-day PBMC culture with coronavirus spike peptide pools or control peptides (ViraFEST assay). The Oncomine TCR Beta short-read assay was applied to DNA of cultured CD4+ T cells. TCRdb reprocessed the PCR reads via MiXCR and lists one record per CDR3 protein. This table has about 25,000 distinct CDR3 sequences, 67% appearing once. The sample here was CD4+ T cells from blood, cultured in vitro, taken after SARS-CoV-2 vaccination. Every receptor here comes from a human donor who received a COVID-19 vaccine.

The V call is TRBV20-1, the J call TRBJ1-5; D might be TRBD1 (5 bases). V gave up 5 bases and J gave up 5 bases, with 13 bases separating them. Germline V gene lookup returns CDR1 DFQATT and CDR2 SNEGSKA (reference sequence). The CDR3 loop spans 13 amino acids. CDR3 in amino acids: CSALGWGDQPQHF. In DNA form, the CDR3 reads TGCAGTGCTCTAGGATGGGGGGATCAGCCCCAGCATTTT.

The chain has TRBV7-8 and TRBJ2-7, with TRBD2 matching 7 bases. The CDR3 contains 17 residues. Germline V gives CDR1 SGHVS, CDR2 FQNEAQ. The junction had 15 bases not matched to a gene; V was cut back by 5 bases and J by 2 bases. CDR3: CASSPYNERGLTYEQYF. The CDR3 DNA is TGTGCCAGCAGCCCATATAACGAGCGGGGCCTAACCTACGAGCAGTACTTC.

This clonotype has just a few counts. V usage is TRBV7-8 and J usage is TRBJ2-2; TRBD1 agrees at 7 bases. The CDR3 consists of 16 residues. Germline V gene data show CDR1 as SGHVS and CDR2 as FQNEAQ. J gave up 2 bases and V 6 bases, and 9 bases lay outside the gene matches. CDR3 sequence (DNA): TGTGCCAGCAGACGACAGGGATCCTTAAACACCGGGGAGCTGTTTTTT. The encoded protein is CASRRQGSLNTGELFF.

V gene TRBV30 combines with J gene TRBJ2-7; a possible D gene is TRBD1 (5 bases). CDR1 and CDR2 from the germline V gene are GTSNPN and SVGIG (reference sequence). Trimming took 0 bases from V and 1 from J, leaving 19 bases between them. The CDR3 has 17 residues. CDR3 sequence reads: CAWSVRGWGNRSYEQYF. The CDR3 DNA reads as TGTGCCTGGAGTGTACGTGGTTGGGGAAACAGGTCCTACGAGCAGTACTTC. Variable domain in full (rest from reference TRBV30 and TRBJ2-7): SQTIHQWPATLVQPVGSPLSLECTVEGTSNPNLYWYRQAAGRGLQLLFYSVGIGQISSEVPQNLSASRPQDRQFILSSKKLLLSDSGFYLCAWSVRGWGNRSYEQYFGPGTRLTVT.

The chain uses TRBV29-1 and TRBJ1-2, with a weak D call TRBD1 (6 bases). The V gene lost 7 bases and the J gene lost 4 bases, with 22 bases spanning the gap. Germline lookup yields CDR1 SQVTM and CDR2 ANQGSEA. The CDR3 runs 15 residues. The CDR3 is CSATNDRNLIYGYTF. CDR3 coding DNA: TGCAGCGCCACCAATGACAGGAATTTGATCTATGGCTACACCTTC.

This clonotype has only one observation. The genes are TRBV21-1 and TRBJ2-7; the table's D call TRBD1 went unverified against the DNA. TRBV21-1 is a documented pseudogene. The CDR3 extends over 16 amino acids. CDR3 bases: TGTGCCAGCACCATCCCTAGGACACCGAGCTCCTACGAGCAGTACTTC. Its translation: CASTIPRTPSSYEQYF.

This clonotype was observed a few times. The chain couples TRBV7-9 to TRBJ2-5; 7 bases fit TRBD1. The CDR3 is 17 amino acids. With V trimmed by 4 bases and J by 0 bases, 11 bases remained unmatched. Germline V gene lookup returns CDR1 SEHNR and CDR2 FQNEAQ (reference sequence). CDR3 loop: CASSSEGQETYQETQYF. The CDR3 DNA reads as TGTGCCAGCAGCTCGGAAGGACAGGAGACGTACCAAGAGACCCAGTACTTC.

This clonotype was picked up a small number of times. This chain joins TRBV2 and TRBJ1-6; TRBD1 might be the D (6 bases). There are 16 residues in the CDR3. The germline V gene has CDR1 SNHLY and CDR2 FYNNEI. The V end lost 5 bases, the J end lost 7 bases, and 18 bases lay between the germline ends. The CDR3: CASSLGFGQPNSPLHF. In nucleotides, the CDR3 is TGTGCCAGCAGTTTGGGTTTTGGACAGCCCAATTCACCCCTCCACTTT.

As to this clonotype: A junction boundary mismatches the germline segment, possibly from a read error. J is TRBJ2-3 and V is TRBV7-3; 11 positions match TRBD2. Germline CDR1 SGHTA, CDR2 FQGTGA. CDR3 size: 14 residues. The CDR3 coding sequence is TGTGCCAGCAGTTCCGGACTAGCGGGCGGCCCTATACATTTT. Amino acid sequence: CASSSGLAGGPIHF. The full variable domain, its missing parts supplied by reference TRBV7-3 and TRBJ2-3, is GAGVSQTPSNKVTEKGKYVELRCDPISGHTALYWYRQSLGQGPEFLIYFQGTGAADDSGLPNDRFFAVRPEGSVSTLKIQRTERGDSAVYLCASSSGLAGGPIHFGPGTRLTVL.

The V and J genes are TRBV20-1 and TRBJ2-5; TRBD2 matches 10 bases. Trimming took 0 bases from V and 5 from J; bases not matched to a gene: 6. Germline assignment: CDR1 DFQATT and CDR2 SNEGSKA (reference sequence). The CDR3 runs 15 residues. CDR3 region: CSARDVAGGEETQYF. In nucleotides, the CDR3 is TGCAGTGCTAGAGACGTAGCGGGGGGTGAGGAGACCCAGTACTTC.

V usage is TRBV6-1 and J usage is TRBJ1-4, with D perhaps TRBD1 (6 bases). Trimming cost V 7 bases and J 10 bases, with 10 bases left between them. Per the germline V gene, CDR1 is MNHNS and CDR2 is SASEGT. This CDR3 region has 11 residues. The CDR3 coding sequence is TGTGCCAGCAAGAGAGGGGGAAAACTGTTTTTT. It specifies CASKRGGKLFF.

A few counts support this clonotype. This chain joins TRBV7-2 and TRBJ2-3, with 8 bases lining up with TRBD2. This CDR3 has 14 amino acids. V was pared by 4 bases and J by 2 bases, with 2 bases of the junction left unmatched. Germline V gene data show CDR1 as SGHTA and CDR2 as FQGNSA. The CDR3 spells CASSSGLDTDTQYF. In DNA, the CDR3 is TGTGCCAGCAGCTCGGGACTAGACACAGATACGCAGTATTTT.

The V call is TRBV5-4, the J call TRBJ2-3; tentative D call: TRBD1 (6 bases). Germline V gene data show CDR1 as SGHNT and CDR2 as YYREEE (reference sequence). The CDR3 is 15 residues long. Trimming cost V 2 bases and J 1 base, with 11 bases left between them. CDR3 region: CASSLVTGRTDTQYF. CDR3 DNA sequence: TGTGCCAGCAGCTTAGTAACAGGGCGCACAGATACGCAGTATTTT.

V is TRBV27 and J is TRBJ2-7; maybe TRBD1 (6 bases). The CDR3 sequence is 14 residues long. The V end was cut by 5 bases, the J end by 6 bases, with 17 bases between. Looked up from germline, CDR1 is MNHEY and CDR2 is SMNVEV (reference sequence). CDR3 bases: TGTGCCAGCAGTCTACAGGGCTGGGAAGGCGAGCAGTACTTC. Translated: CASSLQGWEGEQYF.

This chain uses TRBV9 with TRBJ2-1; 11 bases align to TRBD1. The germline gives CDR1 SGDLS, CDR2 YYNGEE. The V gene end was trimmed by 4 bases and the J gene end by 7 bases; junction bases not matched to a gene: 13. This CDR3 region has 17 residues. CDR3: CASSSNPGTGGGNEQFF. DNA for the CDR3: TGTGCCAGCAGCTCCAACCCCGGGACAGGGGGTGGTAATGAGCAGTTCTTC.

This clonotype showed up just a few times. The chain couples TRBV20-1 to TRBJ2-7; TRBD1 agrees at 7 bases. Trimming cost V 1 base and J 0 bases; bases outside gene matches: 12. This CDR3 region has 17 residues. Germline loops: CDR1 DFQATT, CDR2 SNEGSKA (reference sequence). DNA for the CDR3: TGCAGTGCTAGAGGTTTATTATCAAGGGGGCTCTCCTACGAGCAGTACTTC. Encoded protein: CSARGLLSRGLSYEQYF.

This clonotype appeared a single time. The chain recombines TRBV6-4 with TRBJ2-3, with 9 positions matching TRBD1. CDR1 and CDR2 from the germline V gene are MRHNA and SNTAGT. The CDR3 has 13 amino acids. Germline trimming cut 2 bases from V and 6 bases from J; bases unmatched to any gene: 0. CDR3 nucleotides: TGTGCCAGCAGTGACGGGACAGGGGATACGCAGTATTTT. Protein product: CASSDGTGDTQYF.

The chain links TRBV15 to TRBJ2-7, with D perhaps matching TRBD1 or TRBD2 (5 bases each). The ends were cut back, 1 base at V and 6 bases at J, with 13 bases in the middle. Germline V CDR1 and CDR2: LNHNV, YYDKDF (reference sequence). The CDR3 has 14 amino acids. In DNA form, the CDR3 reads TGTGCCACCAGCAGAGCCGGGGCGCGAACCGAGCAGTACTTC. Translated, it gives CATSRAGARTEQYF.

The V and J genes are TRBV19 and TRBJ1-5; TRBD1 aligns across 8 bases. There are 15 residues in the CDR3. Germline trimming cut 3 bases from V and 1 base from J; bases unmatched to any gene: 2. The V gene's germline CDR1 is LNHDA and CDR2 SQIVND (reference sequence). The CDR3 region is CASSMQGASNQPQHF. CDR3 nucleotides: TGTGCCAGTAGTATGCAGGGGGCAAGCAATCAGCCCCAGCATTTT.